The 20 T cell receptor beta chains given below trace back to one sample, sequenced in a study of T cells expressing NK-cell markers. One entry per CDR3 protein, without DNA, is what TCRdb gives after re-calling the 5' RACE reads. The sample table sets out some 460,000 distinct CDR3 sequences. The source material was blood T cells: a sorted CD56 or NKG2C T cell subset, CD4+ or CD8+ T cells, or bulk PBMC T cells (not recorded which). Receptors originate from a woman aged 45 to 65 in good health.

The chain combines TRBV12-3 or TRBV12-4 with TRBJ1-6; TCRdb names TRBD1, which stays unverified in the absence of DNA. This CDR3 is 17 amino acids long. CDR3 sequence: CASSQGTGRSYNSPLHF.

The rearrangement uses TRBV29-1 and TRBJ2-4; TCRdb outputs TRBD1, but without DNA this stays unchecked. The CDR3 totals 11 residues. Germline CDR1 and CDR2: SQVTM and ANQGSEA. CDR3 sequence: CGAGDGNIQYF. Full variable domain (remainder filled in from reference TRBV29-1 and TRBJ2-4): SAVISQKPSRDICQRGTSLTIQCQVDSQVTMMFWYRQQPGQSLTLIATANQGSEATYESGFVIDKFPISRPNLTFSTLTVSNMSPEDSSIYLCGAGDGNIQYFGAGTRLSVL.

CDR3 in amino acids: CASSLTQGQEREQYF. This rearrangement joins TRBV5-1 to TRBJ2-7; as DNA is missing, the TRBD2 call by TCRdb cannot be tested. The germline V gene has CDR1 SGHRS and CDR2 YFSETQ. The CDR3 runs to 15 residues.

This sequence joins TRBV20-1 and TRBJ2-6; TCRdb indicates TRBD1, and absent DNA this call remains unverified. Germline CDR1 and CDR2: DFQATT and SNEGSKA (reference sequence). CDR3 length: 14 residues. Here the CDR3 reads CSASMAGGGPSLTF.

CDR3 amino acids: CASSGLAGLGNTGELFF. The chain recombines TRBV6-5 with TRBJ2-2; no DNA is available, so the TRBD2 call from TCRdb remains unchecked. The germline CDR1 and CDR2 sequences are MNHEY and SVGAGI. The CDR3 runs 17 residues.

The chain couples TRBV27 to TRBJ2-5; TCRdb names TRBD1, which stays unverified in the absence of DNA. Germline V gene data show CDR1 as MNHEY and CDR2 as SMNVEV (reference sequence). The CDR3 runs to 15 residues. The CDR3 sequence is CASSFSRTGVETQYF.

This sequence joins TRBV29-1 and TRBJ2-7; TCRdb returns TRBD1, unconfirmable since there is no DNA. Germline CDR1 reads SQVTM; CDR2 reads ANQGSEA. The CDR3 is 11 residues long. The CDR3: CSVGGNYEQYF.

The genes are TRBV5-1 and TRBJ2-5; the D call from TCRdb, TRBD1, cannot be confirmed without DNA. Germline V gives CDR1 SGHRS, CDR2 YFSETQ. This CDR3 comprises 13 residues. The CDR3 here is CASSLRTGLDQYF.

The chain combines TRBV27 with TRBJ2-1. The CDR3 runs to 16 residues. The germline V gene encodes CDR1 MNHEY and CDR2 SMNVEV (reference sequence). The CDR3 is CASSRDTGGPYNEQFF.

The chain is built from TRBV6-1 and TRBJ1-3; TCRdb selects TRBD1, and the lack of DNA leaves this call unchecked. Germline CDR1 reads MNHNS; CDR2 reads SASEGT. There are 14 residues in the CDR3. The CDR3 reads CASSNRETGNTIYF.

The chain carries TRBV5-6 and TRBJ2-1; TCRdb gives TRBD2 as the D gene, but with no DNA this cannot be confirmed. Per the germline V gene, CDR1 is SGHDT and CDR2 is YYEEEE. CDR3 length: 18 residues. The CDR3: CASTFGGDFPSRGNEQFF.

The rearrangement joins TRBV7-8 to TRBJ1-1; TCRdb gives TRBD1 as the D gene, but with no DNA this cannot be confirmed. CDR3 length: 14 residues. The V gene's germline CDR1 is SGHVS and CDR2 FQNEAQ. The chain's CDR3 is CASSPEWGYTEAFF. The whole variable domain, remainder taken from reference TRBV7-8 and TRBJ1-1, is GAGVSQSPRYKVAKRGQDVALRCDPISGHVSLFWYQQALGQGPEFLTYFQNEAQLDKSGLPSDRFFAERPEGSVSTLKIQRTQQEDSAVYLCASSPEWGYTEAFFGQGTRLTVV.

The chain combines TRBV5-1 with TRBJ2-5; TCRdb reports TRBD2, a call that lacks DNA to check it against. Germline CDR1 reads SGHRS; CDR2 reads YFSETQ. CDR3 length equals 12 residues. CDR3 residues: CASRRVGETQYF. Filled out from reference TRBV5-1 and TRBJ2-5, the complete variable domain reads KAGVTQTPRYLIKTRGQQVTLSCSPISGHRSVSWYQQTPGQGLQFLFEYFSETQRNKGNFPGRFSGRQFSNSRSEMNVSTLELGDSALYLCASRRVGETQYFGPGTRLLVL.

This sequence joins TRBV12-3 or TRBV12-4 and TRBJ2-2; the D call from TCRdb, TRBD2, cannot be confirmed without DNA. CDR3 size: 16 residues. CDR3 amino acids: CASSFGVLAGPGELFF.

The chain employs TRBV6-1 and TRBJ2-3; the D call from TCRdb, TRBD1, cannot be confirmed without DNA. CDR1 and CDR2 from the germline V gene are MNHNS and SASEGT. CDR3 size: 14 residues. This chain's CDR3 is CASRSQGPGDTQYF.

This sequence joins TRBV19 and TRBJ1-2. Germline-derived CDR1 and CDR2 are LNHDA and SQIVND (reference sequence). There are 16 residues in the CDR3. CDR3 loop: CASSMNIGGKDYGYTF.

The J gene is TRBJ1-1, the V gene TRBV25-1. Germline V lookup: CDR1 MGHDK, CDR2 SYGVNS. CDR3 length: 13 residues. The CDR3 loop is CASSEQAGTEAFF.

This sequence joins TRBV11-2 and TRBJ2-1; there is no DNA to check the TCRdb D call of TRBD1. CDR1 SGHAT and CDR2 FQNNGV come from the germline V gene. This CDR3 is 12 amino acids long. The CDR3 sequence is CASRPTEGEQFF.

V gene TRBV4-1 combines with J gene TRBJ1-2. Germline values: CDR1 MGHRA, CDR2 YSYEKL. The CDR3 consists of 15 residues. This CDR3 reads CASSQDWVGPNGYTF.

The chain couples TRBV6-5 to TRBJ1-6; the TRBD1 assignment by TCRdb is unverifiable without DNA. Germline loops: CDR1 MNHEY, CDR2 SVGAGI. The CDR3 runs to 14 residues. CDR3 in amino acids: CASGRGSNNSPLHF.